A single sample gave rise to the 2 T cell receptor beta chains below, sequenced in a study of CD8+ T cells in alopecia areata. The authors extracted RNA and reverse transcribed it into cDNA as the sequencing template. Profiled with immunoSEQ multiplex PCR; TCRdb holds only in-frame clones, not every one. The sample includes tens of thousands of clones, 46% of them seen just once. This sample's treatment: oral pan-JAK inhibitor, 5-10 mg twice daily. The material was CD8+ T cells sorted from blood, obtained between weeks 36 and 40, from a patient treated with tofacitinib. The receptors originated from a human donor with alopecia areata.

This clone turned up a few times. The chain employs TRBV9 and TRBJ2-3, with TRBD2 as a possible D gene (6 bases). This CDR3 contains 14 residues. Germline lookup yields CDR1 SGDLS and CDR2 YYNGEE. V was cut by 3 bases and J by 2 bases, with 10 bases left in between. The CDR3 reads CASSEEGNTDTQYF. The CDR3 DNA sequence: TGTGCCAGCAGCGAGGAGGGGAACACAGATACGCAGTATTTT.

This clone was picked up a small number of times. The rearrangement joins TRBV27 to TRBJ2-7; D gene unclear. CDR1 and CDR2 (germline): MNHEY, SMNVEV (reference sequence). This CDR3 contains 14 residues. Trimming shortened V by 5 bases and J by 2 bases, and 13 bases separated the two germline ends. CDR3 bases: TGTGCCAGCAGTCCCAGGACCGCTGCCTACGAGCAGTACTTC. Translation gives CASSPRTAAYEQYF.